This note documents a single T cell receptor (beta chain) sequence. What it binds is unknown. These data belong to a study of cytomegalovirus exposure and HLA in healthy donors. Both 60 Vbeta primers and 13 Jbeta primers went into the PCR. Generated by immunoSEQ multiplex PCR, the TCRdb table keeps only in-frame clones and is missing some. Of approximately 190,000 clones listed, about 80% are singletons. Notes on the study in general: Reportedly, HLA-A and HLA-B alleles of most subjects were accurately predicted from TCR beta.

This CDR3 is 13 amino acids long. V shed 2 bases, J shed 7 bases, and the junction held 5 bases outside the gene matches. In germline, CDR1 is GTSNPN, CDR2 SVGIG (reference sequence). The sequenced material came from PBMCs. This TCR came from a woman younger than 45 in good health and CMV-seropositive. The rearrangement uses TRBV30 and TRBJ1-5; 7 bases agree with TRBD1. The CDR3 nucleotides are TGTGCCTGGAGTTCACAGGGGTCCCAGCCCCAGCATTTT. Its protein product is CAWSSQGSQPQHF.